These 31 T cell receptor beta chains were sequenced from one sample in a study of blood T cell repertoires in COVID-19. Here immunoSEQ multiplex PCR was the method, and the copy in TCRdb shows in-frame clones only, minus some. The top ten clones hold around 2.6% of a sample with some 200,000 clones, about 89% of them seen once. Sequenced input: peripheral blood. These receptors originate from a man in his forties or fifties with active or convalescent COVID-19.

This clone was seen a single time. This chain uses TRBV4-3 with TRBJ1-4; weak D call: TRBD1 (5 bases). V lost 5 bases and J 7 bases, leaving 20 bases between the germline ends. The CDR3 length is 16 residues. Germline loops: CDR1 LGHNA, CDR2 YSLEER. CDR3 coding DNA: TGCGCCAGCAGCTTACAAGCCCAGGAAGGGGCTGAAAAACTGTTTTTT. Encoded protein: CASSLQAQEGAEKLFF.

This clone was seen a handful of times. This sequence joins TRBV12-3 or TRBV12-4 and TRBJ1-2; D uncertain. The CDR3 extends over 13 amino acids. V gave up 5 bases and J gave up 1 base, with 8 bases separating them. The CDR3 DNA sequence: TGTGCCAGCAGTGAGACAAGTAACTATGGCTACACCTTC. Residues: CASSETSNYGYTF.

A few counts support this clone. The chain employs TRBV12-3 or TRBV12-4 and TRBJ1-2; D not resolved. CDR3 length: 13 amino acids. V was cut by 6 bases and J by 5 bases, with 13 bases left in between. The CDR3 protein is CASRPTSGYGYTF. CDR3 nucleotide sequence: TGTGCCAGCAGGCCGACCTCGGGGTATGGCTACACCTTC.

The rearrangement uses TRBV5-5 and TRBJ2-2; TRBD1 aligns across 11 bases. Germline trimming cut 0 bases from V and 6 bases from J; bases unmatched to any gene: 10. Germline V lookup: CDR1 SGHKS, CDR2 YYEKEE (reference sequence). This CDR3 region has 18 residues. The CDR3 reads CASSLGISRTGGSGELFF. The CDR3, as DNA: TGTGCCAGCAGCTTGGGGATCTCGAGGACAGGGGGCTCCGGGGAGCTGTTTTTT.

This chain connects TRBV19 to TRBJ1-2; D call uncertain. This CDR3 has 14 residues. Germline loops: CDR1 LNHDA, CDR2 SQIVND (reference sequence). V dropped 3 bases and J dropped 2 bases, with 10 bases sitting between them. The CDR3 nucleotides read TGTGCCAGTAGTATGGCCGGGATGAACTATGGCTACACCTTC. Its protein product is CASSMAGMNYGYTF.

The V gene is TRBV12-3 or TRBV12-4, the J gene TRBJ2-7, with D perhaps TRBD2 (6 bases). V was trimmed by 0 bases and J by 3 bases, leaving 6 bases between them. CDR3 length: 13 residues. The CDR3 DNA follows: TGTGCCAGCAGTTTAGCGGGGGGCTACGAGCAGTACTTC. It encodes CASSLAGGYEQYF.

This clone came up once. The chain couples TRBV15 to TRBJ1-1; 8 bases are shared with TRBD1. Germline loops: CDR1 LNHNV, CDR2 YYDKDF (reference sequence). V gave up 0 bases and J gave up 8 bases; unmatched junction bases: 5. The CDR3 runs 14 residues. The CDR3 DNA follows: TGTGCCACCAGCAGAGATAGGGGACAGGACGAAGCTTTCTTT. It translates to CATSRDRGQDEAFF. The entire variable domain, with the rest obtained from reference TRBV15 and TRBJ1-1, is as follows: DAMVIQNPRYQVTQFGKPVTLSCSQTLNHNVMYWYQQKSSQAPKLLFHYYDKDFNNEADTPDNFQSRRPNTSFCFLDIRSPGLGDTAMYLCATSRDRGQDEAFFGQGTRLTVV.

Only one count was recorded for this clone. CDR3 DNA sequence: TGTGCCAGCAGCCAAGAAGGGCTTTTAGGGACAGGGGGATACAATGAGCAGTTCTTC. Its translation: CASSQEGLLGTGGYNEQFF. The J gene is TRBJ2-1, the V gene TRBV14; 11 bases agree with TRBD1. After removal of 0 bases from V and 4 bases from J, the junction contained 11 bases not matched to a gene. Germline values: CDR1 SGHDN, CDR2 FVKESK. This CDR3 region has 19 residues.

This clone was seen once. The CDR3 loop is CASSRDFSNQPQHF. As DNA, the CDR3 is TGTGCCAGCAGCCGGGACTTTAGCAATCAGCCCCAGCATTTT. This chain connects TRBV6-5 to TRBJ1-5, with a weak D call TRBD1 (5 bases). Per the germline V gene, CDR1 is MNHEY and CDR2 is SVGAGI. The CDR3 spans 14 residues. V lost 6 bases, J lost 0 bases, and 9 bases lay in between.

This clone was picked up a small number of times. The V call is TRBV6-6, the J call TRBJ1-5; maybe TRBD1 (5 bases). CDR1 is MNHNY and CDR2 is SVGAGI in the germline V gene (reference sequence). V was shortened by 0 bases and J by 6 bases, with 15 bases between the two germline ends. This CDR3 has 16 residues. The CDR3 sequence: CASSYSVGGGSQPQHF. The CDR3 DNA reads TGTGCCAGCAGTTACTCCGTGGGGGGAGGGAGTCAGCCCCAGCATTTT.

The gene calls are TRBV9 and TRBJ1-2; the D gene is possibly TRBD1 (5 bases). In germline, CDR1 is SGDLS, CDR2 YYNGEE. The length of the CDR3 is 14 residues. The V end lost 4 bases, the J end lost 4 bases, and 14 bases lay between the germline ends. The CDR3 is CASSLRVLSYGYTF. CDR3 nucleotide sequence: TGTGCCAGCAGCCTCAGGGTATTAAGCTATGGCTACACCTTC.

The rearrangement joins TRBV25-1 to TRBJ2-1; TRBD1 matches 7 bases. The CDR3 runs 15 residues. V lost 4 bases and J lost 4; bases outside the gene matches: 7. Looked up from germline, CDR1 is MGHDK and CDR2 is SYGVNS. The CDR3 sequence is CASSAYRGDYNEQFF. The CDR3 bases are TGTGCCAGCAGTGCCTACAGGGGCGATTACAATGAGCAGTTCTTC.

The J gene is TRBJ1-3, the V gene TRBV9, with TRBD1 matching over 12 bases. There are 16 residues in the CDR3. V shed 3 bases, J shed 3 bases, and the junction held 4 bases outside the gene matches. CDR1 and CDR2 from the germline V gene are SGDLS and YYNGEE. DNA for the CDR3: TGTGCCAGCAGCGCGGGACAGGGGGCGAGTGGAAACACCATATATTTT. Translation gives CASSAGQGASGNTIYF.

The J gene is TRBJ2-7, the V gene TRBV7-8, with 8 bases aligning to TRBD1. This CDR3 comprises 15 residues. In germline, CDR1 is SGHVS, CDR2 FQNEAQ. With 6 bases clipped from V and 0 bases from J, the junction kept 7 bases outside the gene matches. DNA for the CDR3: TGTGCCAGCAGGGAGACAGGGGAAAGCTCCTACGAGCAGTACTTC. It yields the protein CASRETGESSYEQYF.

The V and J genes are TRBV6-5 and TRBJ1-5; 11 positions agree with TRBD1. Germline lookup yields CDR1 MNHEY and CDR2 SVGAGI. With 8 bases clipped from V and 5 bases from J, the junction kept 8 bases outside the gene matches. This CDR3 is 15 amino acids long. The CDR3 sequence: CASSEGQGVHQPQHF. The CDR3 DNA reads TGTGCCAGCTCCGAGGGACAGGGGGTTCATCAGCCCCAGCATTTT.

This clone has just one count. This sequence joins TRBV5-4 and TRBJ1-4; 8 positions agree with TRBD1. Unmatched junction bases numbered 5, after V lost 4 bases and J lost 0 bases. There are 16 residues in the CDR3. In germline, CDR1 is SGHNT, CDR2 YYREEE (reference sequence). The CDR3 spells CASSQDRASTNEKLFF. CDR3 sequence (DNA): TGTGCCAGCAGCCAGGACAGGGCCTCAACTAATGAAAAACTGTTTTTT.

The gene calls are TRBV6-5 and TRBJ1-5; tentative D call: TRBD1 (5 bases). Trimming pared 5 bases from V and 3 bases from J, leaving 11 bases between. Germline V gives CDR1 MNHEY, CDR2 SVGAGI. This CDR3 contains 14 residues. CDR3 region: CASSTARANQPQHF. In nucleotides, the CDR3 is TGTGCCAGCAGTACGGCCAGGGCCAATCAGCCCCAGCATTTT.

The gene calls are TRBV5-1 and TRBJ2-3, with TRBD1 identical over 7 bases. The CDR3 loop spans 15 amino acids. The germline gives CDR1 SGHRS, CDR2 YFSETQ. V lost 2 bases, J lost 4 bases, and 7 bases stayed unmatched. CDR3 amino acids: CASSLNRGSADTQYF. The CDR3 DNA sequence: TGCGCCAGCAGCTTAAACAGGGGATCGGCAGATACGCAGTATTTT. The full variable domain, its missing parts supplied by reference TRBV5-1 and TRBJ2-3, is KAGVTQTPRYLIKTRGQQVTLSCSPISGHRSVSWYQQTPGQGLQFLFEYFSETQRNKGNFPGRFSGRQFSNSRSEMNVSTLELGDSALYLCASSLNRGSADTQYFGPGTRLTVL.

At least ten counts were recorded for this clone. V and J are TRBV2 and TRBJ2-2, with TRBD2 as a possible D gene (5 bases). Trimming left V 0 bases short and J 0 bases short, with 17 bases between. The CDR3 spans 19 residues. CDR1 and CDR2 from the germline V gene are SNHLY and FYNNEI. CDR3 nucleotide sequence: TGTGCCAGCAGTGAAGCGGGGAATAGCGCGTTCGCGAACACCGGGGAGCTGTTTTTT. It translates to CASSEAGNSAFANTGELFF.

The J gene is TRBJ1-5, the V gene TRBV18; unclear D gene. The ends were cut back, 6 bases at V and 3 bases at J, with 9 bases in the middle. CDR1 KGHSH and CDR2 LQKENI come from the germline V gene. The CDR3 contains 13 residues. Here the CDR3 reads CASSGQNNQPQHF. DNA of the CDR3: TGTGCCAGCTCTGGCCAGAACAATCAGCCCCAGCATTTT.

The chain recombines TRBV19 with TRBJ2-7; TRBD2 aligns across 7 bases. The V gene end was trimmed by 3 bases and the J gene end by 2 bases; junction bases not matched to a gene: 4. The V gene's germline CDR1 is LNHDA and CDR2 SQIVND (reference sequence). CDR3 size: 14 residues. The CDR3 coding sequence is TGTGCCAGTAGTATCTCTAGCGGTACCTACGAGCAGTACTTC. Protein: CASSISSGTYEQYF.

The CDR3 region has the DNA TGCGCCAGCAGCGCCCCGAGGCTTTTGAACACTGAAGCTTTCTTT. This translates into CASSAPRLLNTEAFF. V gene TRBV5-1 combines with J gene TRBJ1-1; no clear D gene. Germline CDR1 reads SGHRS; CDR2 reads YFSETQ. Trimming cost V 4 bases and J 0 bases, with 13 bases left between them. The CDR3 contains 15 residues.

The rearrangement links TRBV5-1 to TRBJ2-2; the match to TRBD2 covers 12 bases. With 3 bases clipped from V and 7 bases from J, the junction kept 4 bases outside the gene matches. This CDR3 spans 15 amino acids. The germline V gene has CDR1 SGHRS and CDR2 YFSETQ. The CDR3 protein is CASSSSGGAGGELFF. The CDR3 DNA follows: TGCGCCAGCAGCTCTAGCGGGGGGGCCGGCGGGGAGCTGTTTTTT.

This chain joins TRBV28 and TRBJ2-2; TRBD2 aligns across 8 bases. The length of the CDR3 is 17 residues. Germline lookup yields CDR1 MDHEN and CDR2 SYDVKM. The trim removed 6 bases at V and 6 bases at J, leaving 15 bases unmatched. CDR3 in DNA: TGTGCCAGCAGCCACCCGCGCGGGGGGAAAGGAGCCGGGGAGCTGTTTTTT. Protein: CASSHPRGGKGAGELFF.

This chain joins TRBV27 and TRBJ1-5, with D perhaps TRBD1 (5 bases). The CDR3 contains 16 residues. V was pared by 6 bases and J by 7 bases, with 22 bases between. Germline CDR1 is MNHEY and CDR2 is SMNVEV (reference sequence). The CDR3, as DNA: TGTGCCAGCAGCCAGACGCTAGGGGTGGGATACCAGCCCCAGCATTTT. Translated, it gives CASSQTLGVGYQPQHF.

The chain joins TRBV13 to TRBJ1-4; 11 bases fit TRBD1. The CDR3 loop spans 12 amino acids. Germline V gene lookup returns CDR1 PRHDT and CDR2 FYEKMQ (reference sequence). The V and J ends lost 5 bases and 14 bases, in that order; junction bases with no gene match: 4. The CDR3 is CASSIGTGGLFF. The CDR3 DNA reads TGTGCCAGCAGCATCGGGACAGGGGGGCTGTTTTTT.

V and J are TRBV19 and TRBJ1-1; 11 nucleotides align to TRBD1. V dropped 6 bases and J dropped 4; count of bases not matched to a gene: 1. The CDR3 consists of 13 residues. Germline assignment: CDR1 LNHDA and CDR2 SQIVND (reference sequence). CDR3 loop: CASRGTGGTEAFF. DNA of the CDR3: TGTGCCAGTAGAGGGACAGGGGGCACTGAAGCTTTCTTT.

The CDR3 DNA follows: TGTGCCAGCAGCTTGGCTAGCGATAGTGAGCAGTTCTTC. Translating it yields CASSLASDSEQFF. The chain links TRBV7-3 to TRBJ2-1; a possible D gene is TRBD2 (6 bases). V was cut by 3 bases and J by 9 bases, with 12 bases left in between. From germline, CDR1 is SGHTA and CDR2 FQGTGA. This CDR3 contains 13 residues.

This rearrangement joins TRBV19 to TRBJ2-5; D is perhaps TRBD2 (5 bases). CDR3 length: 16 residues. CDR1 LNHDA and CDR2 SQIVND come from the germline V gene (reference sequence). Trimming shortened V by 1 base and J by 5 bases, and 17 bases separated the two germline ends. The CDR3, as DNA: TGTGCCAGTAGTATAGGCGGAGGTTGGTTCTCGGAGACCCAGTACTTC. Translation: CASSIGGGWFSETQYF.

The gene calls are TRBV5-1 and TRBJ1-1; 7 nucleotides agree with TRBD1. Germline CDR1 reads SGHRS; CDR2 reads YFSETQ. J was trimmed by 5 bases and V by 3 bases; bases with no gene match: 10. The CDR3 runs to 15 residues. CDR3 in amino acids: CASSSTTGRRTEAFF. The CDR3, as DNA: TGCGCCAGCAGCTCGACGACAGGGAGGAGAACTGAAGCTTTCTTT.

The V gene is TRBV29-1, the J gene TRBJ1-2; D unclear. Germline V CDR1 and CDR2: SQVTM, ANQGSEA. The germline V and J ends were trimmed by 3 bases and 4 bases, with 18 bases remaining between them. The CDR3 extends over 15 amino acids. In DNA, the CDR3 is TGCAGCGTTGATATGGATCCGGGTACCGCCTATGGCTACACCTTC. Translation gives CSVDMDPGTAYGYTF.